A single sample gave rise to the 3 T cell receptor beta chains below, sequenced in a study of cytomegalovirus exposure and HLA in healthy donors. The PCR made use of 60 Vbeta and 13 Jbeta primers. Sequencing used immunoSEQ multiplex PCR; TCRdb keeps in-frame clones, though not all of them. Counted here are over 150,000 clones, around 82% occurring once; the ten biggest clones make up less than 15%. The sequenced sample was PBMCs. The receptor source for this set is a woman in her 50s in good health and CMV-seropositive.

The J gene is TRBJ2-5, the V gene TRBV7-7; TRBD1 is a possible D gene (6 bases). The germline gives CDR1 SSHAT, CDR2 FNYEAQ (reference sequence). Trimming removed 4 bases from V and 8 bases from J, with 23 bases in between. CDR3 length equals 16 residues. In nucleotides, the CDR3 is TGTGCCAGCAGCTATGGGACATACCACCCAAGAGGAACCCAGTACTTC. Amino acid sequence: CASSYGTYHPRGTQYF.

The rearrangement links TRBV7-9 to TRBJ1-1; D is perhaps TRBD1 (5 bases). Germline assignment: CDR1 SEHNR and CDR2 FQNEAQ (reference sequence). The CDR3 contains 14 residues. With 5 bases removed from V and 3 bases from J, the gap between germline ends came to 13 bases. CDR3 coding DNA: TGTGCCAGCAGCCCAAAGGGAGGGGACACTGAAGCTTTCTTT. This gives the protein CASSPKGGDTEAFF.

The V gene is TRBV6-1, the J gene TRBJ2-5; possibly TRBD2 for D (5 bases). V shed 7 bases and J shed 5 bases, with 20 bases lying between them. The CDR3 sequence is 15 residues long. Germline V CDR1 and CDR2: MNHNS, SASEGT. This CDR3 is CASIIAGNIRETQYF. The CDR3 DNA reads TGTGCCAGCATTATCGCCGGGAATATTAGGGAGACCCAGTACTTC.